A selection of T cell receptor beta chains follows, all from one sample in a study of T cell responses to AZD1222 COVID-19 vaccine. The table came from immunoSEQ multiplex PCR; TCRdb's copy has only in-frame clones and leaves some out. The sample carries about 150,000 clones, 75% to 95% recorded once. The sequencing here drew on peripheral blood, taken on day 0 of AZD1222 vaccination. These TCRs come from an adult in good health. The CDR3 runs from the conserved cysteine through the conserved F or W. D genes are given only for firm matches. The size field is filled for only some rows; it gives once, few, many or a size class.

CASSQESRGDTQYF,TGCGCCAGCAGCCAAGAATCCCGGGGAGATACGCAGTATTTT,.,TRBJ2-3,14,.,TRBV4-3
CASSVGQGRYNEQFF,TGTGCCAGTAGTGTCGGACAGGGTCGCTACAATGAGCAGTTCTTC,TRBD1,TRBJ2-1,15,.,TRBV19
CAWSLSGGGAPLHF,TGTGCCTGGAGTCTTAGTGGGGGAGGTGCACCCCTCCACTTT,.,TRBJ1-6,14,once,TRBV30
CASSSDRGNEQFF,TGTGCCAGCAGTTCGGACAGGGGTAATGAGCAGTTCTTC,TRBD1,TRBJ2-1,13,.,TRBV6-2/TRBV6-3
CASSYTSGSNDEQFF,TGTGCCAGCAGCTACACTAGCGGGAGTAACGATGAGCAGTTCTTC,TRBD2,TRBJ2-1,15,.,TRBV11-2
CASSLSYDFANTIYF,TGTGCCAGCAGCTTAAGTTACGACTTTGCAAACACCATATATTTT,.,TRBJ1-3,15,few,TRBV7-2
CASSSWASGNTIYF,TGTGCCAGCAGCTCCTGGGCGTCCGGAAACACCATATATTTT,.,TRBJ1-3,14,.,TRBV7-9
CASSRDFTGNTIYF,TGTGCCAGCAGTCGGGACTTCACTGGAAACACCATATATTTT,.,TRBJ1-3,14,.,TRBV6-5
CASSEADRTSQETQYF,TGTGCCAGCAGTGAGGCGGACAGGACTTCCCAAGAGACCCAGTACTTC,TRBD1,TRBJ2-5,16,few,TRBV25-1
CATSDPTMTSGSTLQGEQFF,TGTGCCACCAGTGATCCAACTATGACTAGCGGGAGTACCTTACAGGGTGAGCAGTTCTTC,TRBD2,TRBJ2-1,20,.,TRBV24-1
CASSLIKREGLFSEQFF,TGTGCCAGCAGCTTAATTAAGCGGGAGGGCCTATTTAGTGAGCAGTTCTTC,TRBD2,TRBJ2-1,17,.,TRBV7-2
CASSSLAGDYEQYF,TGTGCCAGCAGCTCACTAGCGGGAGACTACGAGCAGTACTTC,TRBD2,TRBJ2-7,14,.,TRBV7-9
CASSQGQGLGYEQYF,TGTGCCAGCTCACAAGGACAGGGATTAGGGTACGAGCAGTACTTC,TRBD1,TRBJ2-7,15,.,TRBV18
CASSAGPIGKLFF,TGTGCCAGCAGTGCCGGGCCGATTGGAAAACTGTTTTTT,.,TRBJ1-4,13,.,TRBV28
CASSQESDRPYEQYF,TGCGCCAGCAGCCAAGAATCGGACAGACCCTACGAGCAGTACTTC,.,TRBJ2-7,15,.,TRBV4-1
CASSLVGFTDGYTF,TGTGCCAGCAGCTTAGTAGGCTTCACGGATGGCTACACCTTC,.,TRBJ1-2,14,.,TRBV11-2
CASRKDSPFAEAFF,TGTGCCAGCAGGAAGGATTCGCCTTTCGCTGAAGCTTTCTTT,.,TRBJ1-1,14,few,TRBV27
CASSPGLAGLYGQYF,TGTGCCAGCAGCCCGGGACTAGCGGGACTCTATGGGCAGTATTTT,TRBD2,TRBJ2-3,15,once,TRBV28
CASGLVLGGVTSGYNEQFF,TGTGCTAGTGGTTTGGTTTTAGGGGGGGTGACTAGCGGTTACAATGAGCAGTTCTTC,TRBD2,TRBJ2-1,19,once,TRBV12-5
CATVGGGYEQYF,TGTGCCACCGTGGGTGGGGGCTACGAGCAGTACTTC,.,TRBJ2-7,12,once,TRBV10-3
CASSQDRGTGSYEQYF,TGTGCCAGCAGCCAAGATCGCGGGACAGGGTCCTACGAGCAGTACTTC,TRBD1,TRBJ2-7,16,.,TRBV3-1/TRBV3-2
CASSSGQGNQPQHF,TGTGCCAGCAGCTCGGGACAGGGCAATCAGCCCCAGCATTTT,TRBD1,TRBJ1-5,14,.,TRBV7-2
CASSYSPPSEKLFF,TGTGCCAGCAGTTACTCTCCGCCCAGTGAAAAACTGTTTTTT,.,TRBJ1-4,14,once,TRBV6-2/TRBV6-3
CASSPRTGVVVETQYF,TGTGCCAGCAGCCCGCGGACAGGGGTGGTAGTAGAGACCCAGTACTTC,TRBD1,TRBJ2-5,16,.,TRBV7-2
CASSLRSHMGEQYF,TGTGCCAGCAGTTTACGGTCCCATATGGGGGAGCAGTACTTC,.,TRBJ2-7,14,.,TRBV28
CSVEASTVYYGYTF,TGCAGCGTTGAAGCCTCGACTGTTTACTATGGCTACACCTTC,.,TRBJ1-2,14,.,TRBV29-1
CASSWGQGIGQPQHF,TGTGCCAGCAGCTGGGGACAGGGTATTGGCCAGCCCCAGCATTTT,TRBD1,TRBJ1-5,15,.,TRBV5-8
CASSPGINNEQFF,TGTGCCAGCAGTCCTGGTATCAACAATGAGCAGTTCTTC,.,TRBJ2-1,13,.,TRBV7-2
CASSVEAASITNYNEQFF,TGTGCCAGCAGCGTAGAGGCGGCCTCTATAACAAACTACAATGAGCAGTTCTTC,.,TRBJ2-1,18,.,TRBV9
CASSLGLVLNYGYTF,TGCGCCAGCAGCTTGGGGTTGGTACTGAACTATGGCTACACCTTC,.,TRBJ1-2,15,.,TRBV5-1
CASSFRDTSYEQYF,TGTGCCAGCAGCTTCCGGGACACCTCCTACGAGCAGTACTTC,.,TRBJ2-7,14,.,TRBV3-1/TRBV3-2
CASSFSRNTGELFF,TGTGCCAGCAGTTTTAGCCGGAACACCGGGGAGCTGTTTTTT,.,TRBJ2-2,14,.,TRBV27
CASSSHLTGGSYEQYF,TGTGCCAGCAGCTCGCATCTGACAGGGGGCTCCTACGAGCAGTACTTC,TRBD1,TRBJ2-7,16,.,TRBV7-2
CASSPPGRVVDGYTF,TGTGCCAGTAGTCCTCCGGGAAGGGTAGTAGATGGCTACACCTTC,.,TRBJ1-2,15,.,TRBV19
CASSPRSTPSNQPQHF,TGTGCCAGCAGTCCCCGGAGCACACCGAGCAATCAGCCCCAGCATTTT,.,TRBJ1-5,16,.,TRBV27
CASRHDRGRLTGELFF,TGTGCCAGCAGGCATGACAGGGGGCGCCTTACCGGGGAGCTGTTTTTT,TRBD1,TRBJ2-2,16,.,TRBV7-9
CASSRWGVEAFF,TGTGCCAGTAGTAGGTGGGGGGTTGAAGCTTTCTTT,.,TRBJ1-1,12,.,TRBV19
CATSISGSGGETQYF,TGTGCCACCAGCATTAGCGGGAGTGGGGGAGAGACCCAGTACTTC,TRBD2,TRBJ2-5,15,.,TRBV15
CASRPGLHTGELFF,TGTGCCAGCAGGCCGGGTCTTCACACCGGGGAGCTGTTTTTT,.,TRBJ2-2,14,.,TRBV28
CASSVGQGVYGYTF,TGTGCCAGCAGCGTGGGACAGGGGGTCTATGGCTACACCTTC,TRBD1,TRBJ1-2,14,.,TRBV9
CASSLGQLAGGGRETQYF,TGTGCCAGCAGCTTAGGACAACTAGCGGGAGGAGGGAGGGAGACCCAGTACTTC,TRBD2,TRBJ2-5,18,once,TRBV7-6
CASSQGTSGSTDTQYF,TGTGCCAGCAGCCAAGGGACTAGCGGAAGCACAGATACGCAGTATTTT,TRBD2,TRBJ2-3,16,.,TRBV4-2
CASSSIKTGAKKLDF,TGTGCCAGCAGTTCAATTAAAACCGGGGCCAAGAAACTGGACTTC,.,TRBJ2-7,15,.,TRBV28
CASSPGVGGPSYEQYF,TGCGCCAGCAGCCCCGGGGTGGGAGGGCCTTCCTACGAGCAGTACTTC,TRBD2,TRBJ2-7,16,.,TRBV5-1
CASSSRQGRNTEAFF,TGTGCCAGCAGCTCGAGACAGGGCCGGAACACTGAAGCTTTCTTT,TRBD1,TRBJ1-1,15,.,TRBV7-2
CASSSMREGLSYNEQFF,TGCGCCAGCAGCTCGATGCGGGAGGGCCTTAGTTACAATGAGCAGTTCTTC,TRBD2,TRBJ2-1,17,.,TRBV5-1
CASSSIGDTDTQYF,TGTGCCAGCAGTTCCATTGGGGACACAGATACGCAGTATTTT,.,TRBJ2-3,14,once,TRBV27